The next 15 T cell receptor beta chains were all read from a single sample in a study of blood T cell repertoires in COVID-19. Assay: immunoSEQ multiplex PCR; the TCRdb copy retains only in-frame clones and omits some. This sample yields about 60,000 clones, of which nearly 85% are seen a single time; about two fifths belongs to the top ten. Sequencing was carried out using peripheral blood. The origin of the receptors is a human donor in a cohort sampled during active COVID-19.

V is TRBV5-4 and J is TRBJ1-2; the D gene is possibly TRBD1 (6 bases). CDR1 is SGHNT and CDR2 is YYREEE in the germline V gene (reference sequence). The CDR3 loop spans 15 amino acids. Trimming cost V 4 bases and J 0 bases, with 13 bases left between them. CDR3 protein: CASSQDRTPNYGYTF. CDR3 DNA: TGTGCCAGCAGCCAAGACAGGACACCTAACTATGGCTACACCTTC. The variable domain in full, with the rest retrieved from reference TRBV5-4 and TRBJ1-2, is ETGVTQSPTHLIKTRGQQVTLRCSSQSGHNTVSWYQQALGQGPQFIFQYYREEENGRGNFPPRFSGLQFPNYSSELNVNALELDDSALYLCASSQDRTPNYGYTFGSGTRLTVV.

The genes are TRBV6-5 and TRBJ2-2, with 7 bases identical to TRBD2. CDR1 is MNHEY, CDR2 SVGAGI, per germline. Trimming at V came to 0 bases and at J to 4 bases, leaving 5 bases not matched to a gene. The CDR3 is 16 amino acids. The CDR3 protein is CASSYSGGEGTGELFF. The CDR3, as DNA: TGTGCCAGCAGTTACTCGGGCGGGGAGGGCACCGGGGAGCTGTTTTTT.

This chain connects TRBV21-1 to TRBJ1-2. TRBV21-1 is a pseudogene segment. The CDR3 is made up of 16 amino acids. The CDR3 nucleotides are TGTGCCAGCAGCAAAGAGGTGTGGGGCGGGGACTATGGCTACACCTTC. The encoded protein is CASSKEVWGGDYGYTF.

The chain joins TRBV6-2 or TRBV6-3 to TRBJ1-2, with D unclear. The germline V gene has CDR1 MNHEY and CDR2 SVGEGT. The CDR3 has 13 residues. V was cut by 3 bases and J by 0 bases, with 5 bases left in between. The CDR3 DNA is TGTGCCAGCAGTTATAATTCTAACTATGGCTACACCTTC. It is translated as CASSYNSNYGYTF.

The chain recombines TRBV28 with TRBJ1-5, with 7 positions matching TRBD1. The V gene's germline CDR1 is MDHEN and CDR2 SYDVKM. The CDR3 runs to 13 residues. V lost 7 bases, J lost 4 bases, and 4 bases stayed unmatched. CDR3 loop: CASIRQGNQPQHF. CDR3 coding DNA: TGTGCCAGCATCCGACAGGGAAATCAGCCCCAGCATTTT.

The table lists this clone with a count of one. The chain has TRBV12-3 or TRBV12-4 and TRBJ1-2; 7 bases match TRBD1. V was pared by 4 bases and J by 7 bases, with 3 bases of the junction left unmatched. The CDR3 contains 12 residues. The CDR3 region is CASSSTGRGYTF. The CDR3, as DNA: TGTGCCAGCAGTTCGACAGGGCGTGGCTACACCTTC.

The V gene is TRBV6-5, the J gene TRBJ2-2; D not resolved. The V and J ends lost 7 bases and 6 bases respectively, with 15 bases between them. This CDR3 region has 14 residues. Looked up from germline, CDR1 is MNHEY and CDR2 is SVGAGI. The CDR3 nucleotides read TGTGCCAGCATCATACCTCAGGAATCCGGGGAGCTGTTTTTT. Its protein product is CASIIPQESGELFF.

V is TRBV6-2 or TRBV6-3 and J is TRBJ1-4; D possibly corresponds to TRBD1 (6 bases). The CDR3 sequence is 15 residues long. CDR1 and CDR2 from the germline V gene are MNHEY and SVGEGT. The V end was cut by 0 bases, the J end by 6 bases, with 11 bases between. CDR3 nucleotides: TGTGCCAGCAGTTACTCCAGGGGCGCCGATGAAAAACTGTTTTTT. It is translated as CASSYSRGADEKLFF.

The chain recombines TRBV3-1 (or the pseudogene TRBV3-2) with TRBJ1-2; 7 bases are shared with TRBD1. Germline CDR1 LGHDT, CDR2 YNNKEL (reference sequence). V lost 4 bases and J lost 0; bases outside the gene matches: 2. This CDR3 spans 14 amino acids. The CDR3 coding sequence is TGTGCCAGCAGCCGACAGGGCTCTAACTATGGCTACACCTTC. It encodes CASSRQGSNYGYTF.

The chain uses TRBV24-1 and TRBJ2-3; TRBD2 matches 8 bases. V was pared by 4 bases and J by 11 bases, with 10 bases of the junction left unmatched. The germline gives CDR1 KGHDR, CDR2 SFDVKD. The CDR3 contains 14 residues. In nucleotides, the CDR3 is TGTGCCACCAGTGAAGTGGGACTAGGGGTATTGCAGTATTTT. Its protein product is CATSEVGLGVLQYF.

The rearrangement joins TRBV30 to TRBJ1-1, with unresolved D. The CDR3 contains 13 residues. V was pared by 3 bases and J by 1 base, with 9 bases between. Germline values: CDR1 GTSNPN, CDR2 SVGIG (reference sequence). Written as DNA, the CDR3 is TGTGCCTGGAGCGACGAGGGGAACACTGAAGCTTTCTTT. This translates into CAWSDEGNTEAFF.

This clone was counted a few times. This rearrangement joins TRBV18 to TRBJ1-5, with D maybe TRBD1 (6 bases). The germline V gene encodes CDR1 KGHSH and CDR2 LQKENI. V shed 4 bases and J shed 7 bases, with 14 bases lying between them. The CDR3 has 14 amino acids. CDR3 bases: TGTGCCAGCTCACGGGACATCGGCGAACAGCCCCAGCATTTT. It codes for CASSRDIGEQPQHF.

The rearrangement links TRBV2 to TRBJ2-5, with 7 bases matching TRBD2. Trimming cost V 2 bases and J 5 bases; bases outside gene matches: 11. This CDR3 is 16 amino acids long. CDR1 and CDR2 from the germline V gene are SNHLY and FYNNEI. DNA for the CDR3: TGTGCCAGCAGTGAATTCCGCAACTACGGGGGGGAGACCCAGTACTTC. It codes for CASSEFRNYGGETQYF.

V is TRBV2 and J is TRBJ2-5; TRBD2 matches at 9 bases. V lost 8 bases and J lost 2; bases outside the gene matches: 6. This CDR3 is 14 amino acids long. Germline V CDR1 and CDR2: SNHLY, FYNNEI. The CDR3 spells CASRAGGPQETQYF. CDR3 coding DNA: TGTGCCAGCCGGGCGGGGGGGCCTCAAGAGACCCAGTACTTC.

V is TRBV28 and J is TRBJ1-4, with 7 bases lining up with TRBD1. Germline-derived CDR1 and CDR2 are MDHEN and SYDVKM. With 8 bases clipped from V and 10 bases from J, the junction kept 10 bases outside the gene matches. This CDR3 is built from 13 residues. CDR3 protein: CASREGAWGKLFF. CDR3 sequence (DNA): TGTGCCAGCCGGGAGGGGGCGTGGGGAAAACTGTTTTTT.